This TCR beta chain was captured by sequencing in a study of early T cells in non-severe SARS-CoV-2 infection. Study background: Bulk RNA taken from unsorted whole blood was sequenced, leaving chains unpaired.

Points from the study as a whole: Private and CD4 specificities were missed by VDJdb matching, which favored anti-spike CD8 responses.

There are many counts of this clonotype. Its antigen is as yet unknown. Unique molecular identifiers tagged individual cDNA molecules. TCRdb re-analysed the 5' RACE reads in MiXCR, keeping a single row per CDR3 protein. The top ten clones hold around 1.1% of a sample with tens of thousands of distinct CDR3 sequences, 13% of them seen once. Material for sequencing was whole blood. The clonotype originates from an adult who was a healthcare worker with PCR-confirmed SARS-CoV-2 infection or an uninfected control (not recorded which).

The CDR3 region is CASSLAEPLYNEQFF. CDR3 sequence (DNA): TGCGCCAGCAGCCTAGCGGAGCCACTCTACAATGAGCAGTTCTTC. The chain recombines TRBV10-2 with TRBJ2-1; TRBD2 aligns across 7 bases. The V gene end was trimmed by 6 bases and the J gene end by 3 bases; junction bases not matched to a gene: 8. This CDR3 has 15 amino acids. CDR1 is WSHSY, CDR2 SAAADI, per germline.